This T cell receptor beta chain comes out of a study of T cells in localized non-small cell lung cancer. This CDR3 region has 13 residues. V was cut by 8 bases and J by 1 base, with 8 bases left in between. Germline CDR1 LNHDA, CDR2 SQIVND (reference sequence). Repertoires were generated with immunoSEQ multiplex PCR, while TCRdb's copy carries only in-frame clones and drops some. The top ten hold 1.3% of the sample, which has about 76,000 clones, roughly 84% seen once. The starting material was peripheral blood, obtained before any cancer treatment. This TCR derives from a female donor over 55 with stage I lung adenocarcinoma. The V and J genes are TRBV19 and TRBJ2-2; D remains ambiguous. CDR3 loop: CASFGRNTGELFF. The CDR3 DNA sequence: TGTGCCAGTTTCGGAAGGAACACCGGGGAGCTGTTTTTT.